Each of the 22 T cell receptor beta chains below was sequenced from the same sample in a study of spatial heterogeneity in lung cancer. Study-wide results and caveats: Expanded alpha and beta TCR counts within tumors tracked tumor mutation counts.

Time point here: sample taken at primary tumor resection. Their antigens remain unidentified. TCRdb processed the 5' RACE reads anew with MiXCR; each CDR3 protein has one entry. The sample lists about 15,000 distinct CDR3 sequences, approximately 7.4% occurring once. This sample comprised lung tumor tissue, obtained at surgery. Receptors were obtained from a male donor with early-stage non-small cell lung cancer.

This clonotype appeared many times. The chain is built from TRBV5-1 and TRBJ1-1; D possibly corresponds to TRBD1 (6 bases). V dropped 6 bases and J dropped 1 base, with 13 bases sitting between them. The CDR3 contains 14 residues. Per the germline V gene, CDR1 is SGHRS and CDR2 is YFSETQ. CDR3 sequence: CASISDSQNTEAFF. The CDR3 DNA sequence: TGCGCCAGCATTTCGGACAGTCAGAACACTGAAGCTTTCTTT.

This clonotype has ten or more counts. The chain couples TRBV20-1 to TRBJ2-7, with 7 bases identical to TRBD2. V shed 5 bases and J 4 bases; nucleotides not matched to a gene: 8. CDR1 and CDR2 (germline): DFQATT, SNEGSKA (reference sequence). The CDR3 loop spans 13 amino acids. The DNA of the CDR3 is TGCAGTGCTGAAGGGGAGGGCTATTACGAGCAGTACTTC. Translation: CSAEGEGYYEQYF.

The rearrangement uses TRBV7-2 and TRBJ2-1; TRBD2 matches at 7 bases. After removal of 1 base from V and 9 bases from J, the junction contained 12 bases not matched to a gene. Germline V gives CDR1 SGHTA, CDR2 FQGNSA. This CDR3 region has 16 residues. The CDR3 here is CASSLGLAGALGEQFF. CDR3 DNA: TGTGCCAGCAGCTTAGGGTTAGCGGGTGCCCTTGGTGAGCAGTTCTTC.

This clonotype was recorded at least ten times. This rearrangement joins TRBV12-3 or TRBV12-4 to TRBJ1-5; no clear D gene. This CDR3 has 15 residues. V was shortened by 4 bases and J by 2 bases, with 12 bases between the two germline ends. The CDR3 sequence is CASSSAGIGNQPQHF. The CDR3 region has the DNA TGTGCCAGCAGTTCGGCAGGAATAGGCAATCAGCCCCAGCATTTT.

About this clonotype: This may arise from a read error, as a much more abundant clone is one base away. The chain links TRBV20-1 to TRBJ1-6, with D maybe TRBD1 (5 bases). Germline V gene data show CDR1 as DFQATT and CDR2 as SNEGSKA (reference sequence). V lost 2 bases and J lost 6, with 14 bases in between. The CDR3 length is 15 residues. The CDR3 spells CSARIRQGGNSPLHF. The CDR3 DNA reads TGCAGTGCTAGAATTCGGCAGGGCGGTAATTCACCCCTCCACTTT.

This chain uses TRBV15 with TRBJ1-5, with TRBD1 matching 8 bases. With 4 bases clipped from V and 4 bases from J, the junction kept 3 bases outside the gene matches. Germline CDR1 is LNHNV and CDR2 is YYDKDF (reference sequence). The CDR3 length is 14 residues. CDR3 protein: CATSTGGGNQPQHF. The DNA for the CDR3 is TGTGCCACCAGCACAGGGGGCGGAAATCAGCCCCAGCATTTT. Full variable domain (rest looked up from reference TRBV15 and TRBJ1-5): DAMVIQNPRYQVTQFGKPVTLSCSQTLNHNVMYWYQQKSSQAPKLLFHYYDKDFNNEADTPDNFQSRRPNTSFCFLDIRSPGLGDTAMYLCATSTGGGNQPQHFGDGTRLSIL.

This clonotype has a count of ten or more. V gene TRBV10-1 combines with J gene TRBJ1-1, with unresolved D. This CDR3 spans 12 amino acids. V lost 2 bases to trimming and J lost 1 base, with 2 bases between them. Germline CDR1 WNHNN, CDR2 SYGVQD (reference sequence). This CDR3 reads CASSEGNTEAFF. In DNA, the CDR3 is TGCGCCAGCAGTGAGGGGAACACTGAAGCTTTCTTT.

The sample holds many counts of this clonotype. The CDR3 sequence is CASSRGLAGRINNEQFF. The CDR3 region has the DNA TGTGCCAGCAGCCGAGGACTAGCGGGAAGAATAAATAATGAGCAGTTCTTC. V usage is TRBV4-2 and J usage is TRBJ2-1, with 12 bases that match TRBD2. CDR3 length equals 17 residues. The germline V gene encodes CDR1 LGHNA and CDR2 YNFKEQ. The V and J ends lost 4 bases and 7 bases, in that order; junction bases with no gene match: 11.

The rearrangement uses TRBV7-9 and TRBJ2-1; 12 positions agree with TRBD2. The CDR3 totals 17 residues. Germline CDR1 reads SEHNR; CDR2 reads FQNEAQ (reference sequence). J lost 1 base, V lost 2 bases, and 3 bases had no gene match. The CDR3 sequence is CASSLWTSGVSYNEQFF. CDR3 nucleotide sequence: TGTGCCAGCAGCTTATGGACTAGCGGGGTTTCCTACAATGAGCAGTTCTTC.

This chain uses TRBV5-1 with TRBJ1-1; D may be TRBD1 (5 bases). Germline-derived CDR1 and CDR2 are SGHRS and YFSETQ. Deletions cut 1 base from V and 5 bases from J, with 12 bases between. The CDR3 runs 14 residues. This CDR3 reads CASSLPREGTEAFF. The CDR3 DNA reads TGCGCCAGCAGCTTGCCCAGGGAAGGAACTGAAGCTTTCTTT.

In its sample, this clonotype was seen many times. The rearrangement links TRBV7-9 to TRBJ1-1; 12 nucleotides align to TRBD1. With 3 bases clipped from V and 7 bases from J, the junction kept 9 bases outside the gene matches. This CDR3 is built from 16 residues. The germline V gene has CDR1 SEHNR and CDR2 FQNEAQ (reference sequence). The chain's CDR3 is CASSFATGTGGGEAFF. In DNA form, the CDR3 reads TGTGCCAGCAGCTTCGCAACCGGGACAGGGGGCGGTGAAGCTTTCTTT.

The rearrangement joins TRBV19 to TRBJ1-5; possible D gene TRBD1, 5 bases. This CDR3 region has 15 residues. CDR1 is LNHDA and CDR2 is SQIVND in the germline V gene (reference sequence). With 9 bases removed from V and 5 bases from J, the gap between germline ends came to 20 bases. The CDR3 nucleotides read TGTGCCAGCGACCCCCGGGGGAGATACTATCAGCCCCAGCATTTT. It encodes CASDPRGRYYQPQHF.

This clonotype was picked up many times. This chain connects TRBV7-2 to TRBJ2-1; 7 bases line up with TRBD2. The CDR3 contains 15 residues. The germline gives CDR1 SGHTA, CDR2 FQGNSA. Trimming cost V 2 bases and J 4 bases; bases outside gene matches: 5. The CDR3 coding sequence is TGTGCCAGCAGCTTAACGGCCGGGGGGTACAATGAGCAGTTCTTC. Amino acids: CASSLTAGGYNEQFF.

In its sample, this clonotype was seen many times. V usage is TRBV12-3 or TRBV12-4 and J usage is TRBJ1-1; TRBD1 agrees at 10 bases. This CDR3 has 14 residues. V trimming: 5 bases; J trimming: 4 bases; junction bases outside the gene matches: 4. The CDR3 region is CASSRQGAGTEAFF. CDR3 DNA: TGTGCCAGCAGTCGACAGGGGGCAGGCACTGAAGCTTTCTTT.

V is TRBV7-3 and J is TRBJ1-2; D is possibly TRBD1 (5 bases). The CDR3 contains 13 residues. Per the germline V gene, CDR1 is SGHTA and CDR2 is FQGTGA. Trimming pared 3 bases from V and 8 bases from J, leaving 13 bases between. In DNA form, the CDR3 reads TGTGCCAGCAGCTTGCAGGGCACGGGCGGCTACACCTTC. The encoded protein is CASSLQGTGGYTF.

In its sample, this clonotype is medium-sized. V is TRBV20-1 and J is TRBJ2-3; no definite D call. CDR3 size: 13 residues. The V and J ends lost 2 bases and 3 bases respectively, with 9 bases between them. CDR1 is DFQATT, CDR2 SNEGSKA, per germline (reference sequence). This CDR3 is CSARSPPTDTQYF. DNA for the CDR3: TGCAGTGCTAGATCCCCCCCTACAGATACGCAGTATTTT.

This clonotype was seen many times. The V gene is TRBV7-8, the J gene TRBJ2-1; 9 bases map to TRBD2. J gave up 6 bases and V 3 bases, and 9 bases lay outside the gene matches. Germline CDR1 is SGHVS and CDR2 is FQNEAQ. There are 16 residues in the CDR3. The CDR3 bases are TGTGCCAGCAGCTTTATAGCGGGAGTGAAGCCCAATGAGCAGTTCTTC. It is translated as CASSFIAGVKPNEQFF.

In its sample, this clonotype was seen many times. This rearrangement joins TRBV20-1 to TRBJ2-4; the D gene is possibly TRBD1 (5 bases). V lost 6 bases, J lost 7 bases, and 16 bases lay in between. The CDR3 is 13 residues long. The germline V gene has CDR1 DFQATT and CDR2 SNEGSKA (reference sequence). CDR3 DNA sequence: TGCAGTGCCTTCGACCGACAGACTAACATTCAGTACTTC. Translating gives CSAFDRQTNIQYF.

This clonotype counts as large. The chain recombines TRBV6-1 with TRBJ2-7, with D possibly TRBD1 on 5 matching bases. V lost 1 base to trimming and J lost 2 bases, with 15 bases between them. Germline V gene sequence: CDR1 MNHNS, CDR2 SASEGT. The CDR3 has 16 residues. CDR3 nucleotide sequence: TGTGCCAGCAGTGAAGGGGTCAGGGTGGGGACCTACGAGCAGTACGTC. This translates into CASSEGVRVGTYEQYV.

There are a few counts of this clonotype. The chain joins TRBV6-6 to TRBJ2-7; D may be TRBD1 or TRBD2 (6 bases each). The CDR3 length is 14 residues. The V gene's germline CDR1 is MNHNY and CDR2 SVGAGI (reference sequence). V dropped 5 bases and J dropped 4 bases, with 15 bases sitting between them. CDR3 region: CASSPGGSRYEQYV. For the CDR3, the DNA is TGTGCCAGCAGTCCCGGGGGCTCGCGGTACGAGCAGTACGTC.

This chain connects TRBV20-1 to TRBJ1-1, with 8 bases aligning to TRBD1. The CDR3 contains 12 residues. The germline gives CDR1 DFQATT, CDR2 SNEGSKA (reference sequence). V lost 8 bases to trimming and J lost 5 bases; unmatched junction nucleotides: 7. CDR3 sequence: CSSDRGNTEAFF. In DNA, the CDR3 is TGCAGTAGCGACAGGGGAAATACTGAAGCTTTCTTT.

A remark on this clonotype: This could be a read error, since a much larger clone is one nucleotide away. CDR3 nucleotides: TGTACCAGCAGTTACACCCGGGACAGAGACTTCTCTGGGGCCAACGTCCTGACTTTC. Protein: CTSSYTRDRDFSGANVLTF. The V call is TRBV6-2 or TRBV6-3, the J call TRBJ2-6; 7 nucleotides line up with TRBD1. There are 19 residues in the CDR3. Per germline, CDR1 MNHEY and CDR2 SVGEGT.